The 2 T cell receptor beta chains reported below all come from one sample, sequenced in a study of shared clonotypes between healthy human individuals. Profiled with immunoSEQ multiplex PCR; TCRdb holds only in-frame clones, not every one. The table includes roughly 1.5 million clones, about 98% detected once. Sequenced input: naive CD4+ T cells sorted from blood. Subset here: CD45RA+ positively selected. The receptors here all came from a man aged 30 to 39 in good health.

V is TRBV9 and J is TRBJ1-4, with D perhaps matching TRBD1 (6 bases). V was cut by 4 bases and J by 8 bases, with 18 bases left in between. There are 15 residues in the CDR3. CDR1 and CDR2 (germline): SGDLS, YYNGEE. This CDR3 is CASSSKTGYSEKLFF. In nucleotides, the CDR3 is TGTGCCAGCAGCAGCAAAACAGGGTATAGCGAAAAACTGTTTTTT. The whole variable domain, filled in from reference TRBV9 and TRBJ1-4, reads DSGVTQTPKHLITATGQRVTLRCSPRSGDLSVYWYQQSLDQGLQFLIQYYNGEERAKGNILERFSAQQFPDLHSELNLSSLELGDSALYFCASSSKTGYSEKLFFGSGTQLSVL.

V usage is TRBV7-1 and J usage is TRBJ2-7; 9 bases map to TRBD1. TRBV7-1 is known as an ORF, though its function is uncertain. J lost 4 bases, V lost 5 bases, and 9 bases had no gene match. The CDR3 sequence is 15 residues long. The CDR3 DNA sequence: TGTGCCAGCAGCCCCCGGGGGACAGGGTCTTACGAGCAGTACTTC. Protein product: CASSPRGTGSYEQYF.